A single sample is the source of the 27 T cell receptor beta chains below, sequenced in a study of cytomegalovirus exposure and HLA in healthy donors. Assay used: immunoSEQ multiplex PCR; TCRdb lists only in-frame clones, some missing. The data hold 250,000 or so clones, with roughly 90% observed a single time. Sequenced sample: PBMCs. These receptor sequences come from a man younger than 35 in good health and CMV-seropositive.

This clone has a handful of counts. The chain carries TRBV7-7 and TRBJ2-1, with a tentative D call TRBD1 (5 bases). The V gene's germline CDR1 is SSHAT and CDR2 FNYEAQ (reference sequence). Deletions cut 5 bases from V and 2 bases from J, with 16 bases between. The CDR3 spans 16 residues. CDR3 coding DNA: TGTGCCAGCAGCCCTGGCAGGGTAATAACCTACAATGAGCAGTTCTTC. Its protein product is CASSPGRVITYNEQFF.

In this sample, this clone turned up once. The chain recombines TRBV20-1 with TRBJ2-1, with D possibly TRBD2 on 6 matching bases. The CDR3 has 11 amino acids. Trimming took 5 bases from V and 9 from J, leaving 11 bases between them. Germline CDR1 reads DFQATT; CDR2 reads SNEGSKA (reference sequence). CDR3 sequence reads: CSAQTRGEQFF. The CDR3 DNA reads TGCAGTGCTCAGACTAGGGGTGAGCAGTTCTTC.

The rearrangement uses TRBV9 and TRBJ2-7; the D gene is possibly TRBD2 (6 bases). CDR1 and CDR2 (germline): SGDLS, YYNGEE. V lost 7 bases and J 6 bases, leaving 11 bases between the germline ends. The CDR3 runs 11 residues. The CDR3 spells CASGGWGEQYF. CDR3 DNA: TGTGCCAGCGGAGGGTGGGGCGAGCAGTACTTC. Supplemented by reference TRBV9 and TRBJ2-7, the full variable domain reads DSGVTQTPKHLITATGQRVTLRCSPRSGDLSVYWYQQSLDQGLQFLIQYYNGEERAKGNILERFSAQQFPDLHSELNLSSLELGDSALYFCASGGWGEQYFGPGTRLTVT.

V gene TRBV2 combines with J gene TRBJ1-5, with D perhaps matching TRBD1 (6 bases). Trimming cost V 6 bases and J 6 bases, with 12 bases left between them. Germline V gene sequence: CDR1 SNHLY, CDR2 FYNNEI. The CDR3 contains 13 residues. The CDR3 sequence is CASSGGGLQPQHF. CDR3 in DNA: TGTGCCAGCAGCGGAGGGGGTCTTCAGCCCCAGCATTTT. The complete variable domain, with remaining parts taken from reference TRBV2 and TRBJ1-5, reads EPEVTQTPSHQVTQMGQEVILRCVPISNHLYFYWYRQILGQKVEFLVSFYNNEISEKSEIFDDQFSVERPDGSNFTLKIRSTKLEDSAMYFCASSGGGLQPQHFGDGTRLSIL.

The CDR3 nucleotides are TGTGCCAGCACCCCACAGGGGCTAAGCACAGATACGCAGTATTTT. This translates into CASTPQGLSTDTQYF. The chain is built from TRBV27 and TRBJ2-3; 7 bases agree with TRBD1. Germline V lookup: CDR1 MNHEY, CDR2 SMNVEV (reference sequence). V was pared by 7 bases and J by 0 bases, with 7 bases of the junction left unmatched. The CDR3 loop spans 15 amino acids.

The V and J genes are TRBV7-9 and TRBJ2-4, with 7 bases that match TRBD2. Trimming cost V 5 bases and J 5 bases; bases outside gene matches: 9. CDR1 is SEHNR and CDR2 is FQNEAQ in the germline V gene (reference sequence). This CDR3 is 15 amino acids long. The CDR3 DNA reads TGTGCCAGCAGCCTCCCCGGACTAGGGCAAAACATTCAGTACTTC. The encoded protein is CASSLPGLGQNIQYF. Combining the CDR3 with reference TRBV7-9 and TRBJ2-4 gives the whole variable domain DTGVSQNPRHKITKRGQNVTFRCDPISEHNRLYWYRQTLGQGPEFLTYFQNEAQLEKSRLLSDRFSAERPKGSFSTLEIQRTEQGDSAMYLCASSLPGLGQNIQYFGAGTRLSVL.

The chain links TRBV27 to TRBJ1-2, with TRBD1 matching 12 bases. V lost 1 base and J lost 8; bases outside the gene matches: 2. CDR3 length equals 14 residues. In germline, CDR1 is MNHEY, CDR2 SMNVEV (reference sequence). The CDR3 reads CASSLWGTGGGYTF. The CDR3 bases are TGTGCCAGCAGTTTATGGGGGACAGGGGGCGGCTACACCTTC.

This chain uses TRBV27 with TRBJ1-5; D remains ambiguous. V lost 6 bases, J lost 2 bases, and 14 bases lay in between. CDR3 length: 15 residues. CDR1 and CDR2 from the germline V gene are MNHEY and SMNVEV (reference sequence). CDR3 protein: CASRKFGGGNQPQHF. CDR3 DNA: TGTGCCAGCAGGAAATTTGGCGGTGGCAATCAGCCCCAGCATTTT.

This sequence joins TRBV2 and TRBJ2-6, with D unresolved. Germline V gives CDR1 SNHLY, CDR2 FYNNEI. The CDR3 sequence is 16 residues long. The V gene lost 6 bases and the J gene lost 0 bases, with 12 bases spanning the gap. DNA of the CDR3: TGTGCCAGCAGCATACGGTGGGGCTCTGGGGCCAACGTCCTGACTTTC. Residues: CASSIRWGSGANVLTF.

The chain has TRBV5-1 and TRBJ2-7; 8 nucleotides line up with TRBD2. The CDR3 covers 14 residues. The V segment lost 4 bases and the J segment 3 bases; nucleotides outside the gene matches: 6. In germline, CDR1 is SGHRS, CDR2 YFSETQ. CDR3 residues: CASSITSGYYEQYF. The CDR3 bases are TGCGCCAGCAGCATAACTAGCGGTTACTACGAGCAGTACTTC.

The rearrangement links TRBV10-3 to TRBJ1-1; D may be TRBD1 (5 bases). CDR1 is ENHRY, CDR2 SYGVKD, per germline. This CDR3 has 12 amino acids. V shed 2 bases and J shed 11 bases, with 12 bases lying between them. The CDR3 reads CAISEGTLGAFF. The CDR3, as DNA: TGTGCCATCAGTGAGGGGACCTTAGGCGCTTTCTTT.

The chain has TRBV30 and TRBJ2-1, with D perhaps matching TRBD1 or TRBD2 (5 bases each). Germline V gene sequence: CDR1 GTSNPN, CDR2 SVGIG (reference sequence). This CDR3 has 18 amino acids. Trimming removed 2 bases from V and 0 bases from J, with 20 bases in between. The CDR3 nucleotides read TGTGCCTGGAGTACAAAACCCCCGGGACCCCCCTCCTACAATGAGCAGTTCTTC. Its protein is CAWSTKPPGPPSYNEQFF.

V gene TRBV7-2 combines with J gene TRBJ2-1, with 7 bases lining up with TRBD2. Germline CDR1 and CDR2: SGHTA and FQGNSA. The CDR3 is made up of 13 amino acids. J lost 9 bases, V lost 3 bases, and 5 bases had no gene match. DNA of the CDR3: TGTGCCAGCAGCTTGGGCGGGAGAGGTGAGCAGTTCTTC. It yields the protein CASSLGGRGEQFF.

This clone was detected only a few times. CDR3 nucleotides: TGTGCCAGCAGTGAGATCGTAATGGCGTACTTC. This codes for CASSEIVMAYF. V gene TRBV2 combines with J gene TRBJ2-7, with D hard to call. V lost 3 bases, J lost 12 bases, and 12 bases lay in between. This CDR3 is 11 amino acids long. CDR1 SNHLY and CDR2 FYNNEI come from the germline V gene.

This clone was seen more than once but under ten times. This chain links TRBV28 with TRBJ1-2; D unresolved. Per the germline V gene, CDR1 is MDHEN and CDR2 is SYDVKM. The length of the CDR3 is 10 residues. V lost 8 bases, J lost 8 bases, and 9 bases lay in between. CDR3 amino acids: CASGRGGYTF. In nucleotides, the CDR3 is TGTGCCAGCGGACGAGGGGGCTACACCTTC.

This chain uses TRBV5-1 with TRBJ2-5; D uncertain. V lost 4 bases and J 4 bases, leaving 11 bases between the germline ends. Germline V lookup: CDR1 SGHRS, CDR2 YFSETQ. The CDR3 consists of 13 residues. Here the CDR3 DNA reads TGCGCCAGCAGCCTAGAGTGGGCAGAGACCCAGTACTTC. This sequence encodes CASSLEWAETQYF.

V gene TRBV4-1 combines with J gene TRBJ1-5; D remains unclear. CDR1 and CDR2 (germline): MGHRA, YSYEKL. V was pared by 0 bases and J by 7 bases, with 16 bases between. CDR3 size: 16 residues. The CDR3 DNA sequence: TGCGCCAGCAGCCAAGATCAAGTGGGAGTGAAACAGCCCCAGCATTTT. Translating it yields CASSQDQVGVKQPQHF.

CDR3 sequence reads: CASSPNTEAFF. The CDR3 bases are TGTGCCAGCAGCCCGAACACTGAAGCTTTCTTT. The chain employs TRBV2 and TRBJ1-1; no clear D. The V gene's germline CDR1 is SNHLY and CDR2 FYNNEI. This CDR3 has 11 residues. With 6 bases removed from V and 1 base from J, the gap between germline ends came to 3 bases.

This clone was seen a few times. This rearrangement joins TRBV25-1 to TRBJ2-2; D is ambiguous. Per the germline V gene, CDR1 is MGHDK and CDR2 is SYGVNS. The CDR3 sequence is 13 residues long. The V end was cut by 5 bases, the J end by 2 bases, with 6 bases between. CDR3 region: CASSTVNTGELFF. The CDR3 coding sequence is TGTGCCAGCAGTACAGTTAACACCGGGGAGCTGTTTTTT.

This chain connects TRBV11-2 to TRBJ2-1, with D hard to call. Germline values: CDR1 SGHAT, CDR2 FQNNGV. There are 14 residues in the CDR3. V was pared by 2 bases and J by 6 bases, with 11 bases between. CDR3 in amino acids: CASSLMPAGNEQFF. Here the CDR3 DNA reads TGTGCCAGCAGCTTAATGCCCGCCGGCAATGAGCAGTTCTTC.

The genes are TRBV5-1 and TRBJ2-7, with no clear D. The V end lost 4 bases, the J end lost 0 bases, and 14 bases lay between the germline ends. The germline V gene has CDR1 SGHRS and CDR2 YFSETQ. The CDR3 extends over 15 amino acids. The CDR3 nucleotides are TGCGCCAGCAGCCCGCCGGAAATTCCCTCCTACGAGCAGTACTTC. Translation: CASSPPEIPSYEQYF.

The genes are TRBV9 and TRBJ1-3; TRBD1 agrees at 8 bases. The V gene's germline CDR1 is SGDLS and CDR2 YYNGEE. The CDR3 totals 15 residues. Trimming took 4 bases from V and 0 from J; bases not matched to a gene: 3. The CDR3 loop is CASSRQGTSGNTIYF. The CDR3 DNA follows: TGTGCCAGCAGCCGACAGGGGACCTCTGGAAACACCATATATTTT. The full variable domain, its missing parts supplied by reference TRBV9 and TRBJ1-3, is DSGVTQTPKHLITATGQRVTLRCSPRSGDLSVYWYQQSLDQGLQFLIQYYNGEERAKGNILERFSAQQFPDLHSELNLSSLELGDSALYFCASSRQGTSGNTIYFGEGSWLTVV.

The gene calls are TRBV7-7 and TRBJ2-1; 7 bases agree with TRBD1. Per the germline V gene, CDR1 is SSHAT and CDR2 is FNYEAQ (reference sequence). The trim removed 5 bases at V and 3 bases at J, leaving 4 bases unmatched. This CDR3 has 14 residues. DNA of the CDR3: TGTGCCAGCAGCCCCGGGACAGACTACAATGAGCAGTTCTTC. This gives the protein CASSPGTDYNEQFF.

This clone was seen just once. The J gene is TRBJ2-7, the V gene TRBV6-1; no firm D call. The CDR3 is 10 amino acids. Germline CDR1 MNHNS, CDR2 SASEGT. Trimming shortened V by 7 bases and J by 6 bases, and 7 bases separated the two germline ends. CDR3 loop: CASISGEQYF. CDR3 DNA: TGTGCCAGCATTTCCGGCGAGCAGTACTTC.

The chain uses TRBV5-1 and TRBJ2-7; D not resolved. Germline-derived CDR1 and CDR2 are SGHRS and YFSETQ. This CDR3 is built from 15 residues. V dropped 3 bases and J dropped 3 bases, with 16 bases sitting between them. The CDR3, as DNA: TGCGCCAGCAGCTCAGGAGACATCAGCTTCTACGAGCAGTACTTC. It yields the protein CASSSGDISFYEQYF.

The chain couples TRBV27 to TRBJ2-1; D not resolved. Germline values: CDR1 MNHEY, CDR2 SMNVEV (reference sequence). The CDR3 has 12 residues. V was trimmed by 5 bases and J by 4 bases, leaving 6 bases between them. The CDR3 DNA reads TGTGCCAGCAGTACCACTTACAATGAGCAGTTCTTC. This codes for CASSTTYNEQFF.

The chain joins TRBV29-1 to TRBJ2-1; 7 positions agree with TRBD2. V was pared by 7 bases and J by 3 bases, with 3 bases of the junction left unmatched. The CDR3 length is 12 residues. The germline CDR1 and CDR2 sequences are SQVTM and ANQGSEA. This CDR3 reads CSGGGGYNEQFF. CDR3 sequence (DNA): TGCAGCGGGGGGGGTGGCTACAATGAGCAGTTCTTC.